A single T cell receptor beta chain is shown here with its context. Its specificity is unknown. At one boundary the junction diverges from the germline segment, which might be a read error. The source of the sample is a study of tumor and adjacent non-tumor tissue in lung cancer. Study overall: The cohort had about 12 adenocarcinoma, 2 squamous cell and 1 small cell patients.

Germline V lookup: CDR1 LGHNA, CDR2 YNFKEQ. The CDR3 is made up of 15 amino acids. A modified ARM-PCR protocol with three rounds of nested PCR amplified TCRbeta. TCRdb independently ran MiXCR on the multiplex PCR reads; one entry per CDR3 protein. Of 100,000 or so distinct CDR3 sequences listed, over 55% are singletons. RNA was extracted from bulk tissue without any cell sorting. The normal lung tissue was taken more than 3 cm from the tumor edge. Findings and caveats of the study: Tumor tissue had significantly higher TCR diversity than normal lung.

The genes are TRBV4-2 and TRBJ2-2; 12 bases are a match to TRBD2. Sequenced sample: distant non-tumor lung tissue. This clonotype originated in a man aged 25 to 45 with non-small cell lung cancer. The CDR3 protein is CASSRLAGDTGELFF. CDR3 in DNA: TGTGCTAGCAGCCGACTAGCGGGAGATACCGGGGAGCTGTTTTTT.